This record looks at one T cell receptor beta chain sequence and its context. This sample is part of a study of blood T cell repertoires in COVID-19. Libraries were prepared by immunoSEQ multiplex PCR; TCRdb keeps only in-frame clonotypes and omits some of them. The table records under 200,000 clones, approximately 90% of them present only once. Sequences were obtained from peripheral blood. This clonotype originated in a man aged 50 to 59 who had recovered from COVID-19.

The CDR3 loop reads CASSAGDSRKPYEQYF. In DNA form, the CDR3 reads TGTGCCAGTAGTGCGGGAGACAGCCGCAAACCCTACGAGCAGTACTTC. The gene calls are TRBV19 and TRBJ2-7; 7 bases are shared with TRBD2. The germline V gene has CDR1 LNHDA and CDR2 SQIVND (reference sequence). Germline trimming cut 5 bases from V and 2 bases from J; bases unmatched to any gene: 12. The CDR3 length is 16 residues.